The sequence of this TCR beta chain was determined in a study of blood T cell repertoires in COVID-19. The overall study: Nucleic acid was either cDNA or gDNA, and it came from T cells, B-cell-depleted T cells, or PBMCs.

This CDR3 has 16 amino acids. Trimming took 0 bases from V and 7 from J; bases not matched to a gene: 9. Germline-derived CDR1 and CDR2 are SGDLS and YYNGEE. Assay used: immunoSEQ multiplex PCR; TCRdb lists only in-frame clones, some missing. The table records under 250,000 clones, 70% to 85% of them present only once. This TCR was recovered from a man aged 55 to 69 who had recovered from COVID-19. The chain couples TRBV9 to TRBJ2-2; 7 bases align to TRBD1. Input material: PBMCs or T cells enriched from blood (not recorded which). CDR3 bases: TGTGCCAGCAGCGTAGGACCCGACAGGGCTCACGGGGAGCTGTTTTTT. Encoded protein: CASSVGPDRAHGELFF.